The next 28 T cell receptor beta chains were all read from a single sample in a study of blood T cell repertoires in COVID-19. The repertoire was sequenced with immunoSEQ multiplex PCR; TCRdb's copy has only in-frame clones and lacks some. The sample lists about 300,000 clones; around 90% were seen once. The sample comprised peripheral blood. The receptors shown here come from a young man with active or convalescent COVID-19.

This chain links TRBV19 with TRBJ1-1; 8 bases match TRBD1. CDR3 size: 19 residues. V lost 1 base, J lost 1 base, and 14 bases stayed unmatched. Looked up from germline, CDR1 is LNHDA and CDR2 is SQIVND (reference sequence). CDR3 in DNA: TGTGCCAGTAGTATAGGCGTTATAAGGGGCGACAGGGGGAACACTGAAGCTTTCTTT. Residues: CASSIGVIRGDRGNTEAFF.

This clone was counted once. This chain joins TRBV6-5 and TRBJ1-1; D might be TRBD1 (5 bases). The V end was cut by 6 bases, the J end by 2 bases, with 13 bases between. This CDR3 is 14 amino acids long. Germline lookup yields CDR1 MNHEY and CDR2 SVGAGI. The CDR3 nucleotides read TGTGCCAGCAGATACGACAGCCTAAACACTGAAGCTTTCTTT. Protein product: CASRYDSLNTEAFF.

V is TRBV11-2 and J is TRBJ2-3; 7 nucleotides line up with TRBD2. Germline lookup yields CDR1 SGHAT and CDR2 FQNNGV. Losses at the gene ends were 4 bases for V and 1 base for J; bases not matched to a gene: 5. The CDR3 totals 15 residues. The CDR3 sequence is CASSSGGRGTDTQYF. CDR3 in DNA: TGTGCCAGCAGCTCCGGAGGGAGGGGCACAGATACGCAGTATTTT.

The rearrangement joins TRBV7-9 to TRBJ1-2; D is perhaps TRBD1 (5 bases). Between the trimmed V and J ends, which lost 10 bases and 5 bases, there was a span of 14 bases. The CDR3 is made up of 12 amino acids. Germline V CDR1 and CDR2: SEHNR, FQNEAQ (reference sequence). CDR3 sequence (DNA): TGTGCCATCTGGGGCGGGGTATATGGCTACACCTTC. Translating gives CAIWGGVYGYTF.

V gene TRBV10-1 combines with J gene TRBJ1-4; maybe TRBD1 (6 bases). Germline lookup yields CDR1 WNHNN and CDR2 SYGVQD (reference sequence). V was trimmed by 6 bases and J by 8 bases, leaving 19 bases between them. The CDR3 runs to 15 residues. CDR3 sequence: CASSPGWTVEEKLFF. The DNA for the CDR3 is TGCGCCAGCAGCCCGGGCTGGACAGTGGAAGAAAAACTGTTTTTT.

This clone was recorded a few times. V usage is TRBV5-1 and J usage is TRBJ2-5, with D unclear. V lost 1 base, J lost 5 bases, and 15 bases lay in between. CDR1 SGHRS and CDR2 YFSETQ come from the germline V gene. The CDR3 length is 15 residues. CDR3 coding DNA: TGCGCCAGCAGCTTGTTTATGTCGGAGATGGAGACCCAGTACTTC. Its translation: CASSLFMSEMETQYF.

The DNA of the CDR3 is TGTGCCAGCAGTTTTGTTCTAGCGGGAACCGGGGAGCTGTTTTTT. It specifies CASSFVLAGTGELFF. The chain employs TRBV27 and TRBJ2-2, with 9 bases that match TRBD2. V lost 3 bases to trimming and J lost 5 bases; unmatched junction nucleotides: 4. Germline values: CDR1 MNHEY, CDR2 SMNVEV (reference sequence). This CDR3 contains 15 residues.

The V and J genes are TRBV7-2 and TRBJ2-7, with 9 bases aligning to TRBD1. V lost 4 bases, J lost 6 bases, and 7 bases stayed unmatched. Germline V gene lookup returns CDR1 SGHTA and CDR2 FQGNSA. The CDR3 extends over 14 amino acids. For the CDR3, the DNA is TGTGCCAGCAGCTCATCGACAGGGGGAGGCGAGCAGTACTTC. It codes for CASSSSTGGGEQYF.

V usage is TRBV20-1 and J usage is TRBJ1-2; TRBD1 might be the D (6 bases). The CDR3 sequence is 11 residues long. Germline loops: CDR1 DFQATT, CDR2 SNEGSKA (reference sequence). Trimming removed 8 bases at V and 6 bases at J, with 13 bases between. CDR3 in DNA: TGCAGTACCGGGACATATAATGGCTACACCTTC. This gives the protein CSTGTYNGYTF.

J is TRBJ2-1 and V is TRBV7-9; 13 bases match TRBD2. J gave up 8 bases and V 5 bases, and 6 bases lay outside the gene matches. There are 15 residues in the CDR3. In germline, CDR1 is SEHNR, CDR2 FQNEAQ (reference sequence). Written as DNA, the CDR3 is TGTGCCAGCAGCCCAACTAGCGGGAGGGCCTATGAGCAGTTCTTC. It translates to CASSPTSGRAYEQFF.

The rearrangement joins TRBV28 to TRBJ1-1; 9 nucleotides agree with TRBD1. This CDR3 has 15 residues. With 6 bases clipped from V and 0 bases from J, the junction kept 5 bases outside the gene matches. Per the germline V gene, CDR1 is MDHEN and CDR2 is SYDVKM. The DNA for the CDR3 is TGTGCCAGCAGATATACAGGGGGCTTGAACACTGAAGCTTTCTTT. Translating gives CASRYTGGLNTEAFF.

The chain has TRBV6-4 and TRBJ1-1; TRBD1 matches at 8 bases. CDR1 MRHNA and CDR2 SNTAGT come from the germline V gene. The CDR3 is made up of 11 amino acids. Trimming at V came to 11 bases and at J to 4 bases, leaving 3 bases not matched to a gene. In nucleotides, the CDR3 is TGTGCCTCAGACAGGGGCACTGAAGCTTTCTTT. It encodes CASDRGTEAFF.

The V gene is TRBV12-3 or TRBV12-4, the J gene TRBJ1-5; D uncertain. This CDR3 has 13 residues. Trimming removed 6 bases at V and 6 bases at J, with 12 bases between. The CDR3 region has the DNA TGTGCCAGCAGCTACCCGGGGTTTCAGCCCCAGCATTTT. This gives the protein CASSYPGFQPQHF.

The rearrangement links TRBV28 to TRBJ1-3; D is perhaps TRBD1 (6 bases). CDR3 length: 14 residues. Germline V gives CDR1 MDHEN, CDR2 SYDVKM. V was shortened by 6 bases and J by 3 bases, with 12 bases between the two germline ends. The CDR3, as DNA: TGTGCCAGCAGACAACAGGGAAATGGAAACACCATATATTTT. This encodes CASRQQGNGNTIYF.

This chain uses TRBV30 with TRBJ2-7, with no clear D. Looked up from germline, CDR1 is GTSNPN and CDR2 is SVGIG (reference sequence). This CDR3 comprises 14 residues. Trimming left V 0 bases short and J 4 bases short, with 13 bases between. The CDR3 region has the DNA TGTGCCTGGAGTGTACTGTGGAGATGGTACGAGCAGTACTTC. Residues: CAWSVLWRWYEQYF.

The CDR3 sequence: CASNIGRTSAPNTGELFF. In nucleotides, the CDR3 is TGCGCCAGCAACATCGGAAGGACTAGCGCACCGAACACCGGGGAGCTGTTTTTT. The chain is built from TRBV5-1 and TRBJ2-2, with 9 positions matching TRBD2. Per germline, CDR1 SGHRS and CDR2 YFSETQ. V shed 6 bases, J shed 0 bases, and the junction held 12 bases outside the gene matches. The length of the CDR3 is 18 residues.

The chain links TRBV19 to TRBJ1-1, with TRBD1 as a possible D gene (6 bases). The CDR3 sequence is 13 residues long. Germline V gives CDR1 LNHDA, CDR2 SQIVND (reference sequence). Trimming took 6 bases from V and 1 from J, leaving 9 bases between them. CDR3 region: CASRDSKNTEAFF. In DNA, the CDR3 is TGTGCCAGTAGGGACAGTAAGAACACTGAAGCTTTCTTT.

The J gene is TRBJ2-1, the V gene TRBV3-1 (or the pseudogene TRBV3-2); D unresolved. The CDR3 is 14 residues long. V lost 5 bases and J 4 bases, leaving 12 bases between the germline ends. CDR1 is LGHDT and CDR2 is YNNKEL in the germline V gene (reference sequence). Here the CDR3 reads CASSGMPRYNEQFF. DNA for the CDR3: TGTGCCAGCAGCGGCATGCCTCGATACAATGAGCAGTTCTTC.

There are a few counts of this clone. The rearrangement links TRBV5-1 to TRBJ1-3; D is unclear. Trimming left V 4 bases short and J 4 bases short, with 12 bases between. The V gene's germline CDR1 is SGHRS and CDR2 YFSETQ. The CDR3 covers 14 residues. CDR3: CASSTEPGGNTIYF. CDR3 DNA sequence: TGCGCCAGCAGCACCGAACCGGGGGGAAACACCATATATTTT.

This chain connects TRBV4-2 to TRBJ1-5; weak D call: TRBD1 (5 bases). The V and J ends lost 2 bases and 4 bases respectively, with 12 bases between them. From germline, CDR1 is LGHNA and CDR2 YNFKEQ. This CDR3 is built from 15 residues. The CDR3 nucleotides read TGTGCCAGCAGCCAACGCGGGGCCAGTAATCAGCCCCAGCATTTT. The encoded protein is CASSQRGASNQPQHF.

The V and J genes are TRBV5-1 and TRBJ2-3; D is possibly TRBD1 (6 bases). CDR1 and CDR2 (germline): SGHRS, YFSETQ. The CDR3 is 14 residues long. V lost 4 bases to trimming and J lost 6 bases, with 15 bases between them. The CDR3 nucleotides are TGCGCCAGCAGCCGGGACATCTCTGGGGATACGCAGTATTTT. Translating gives CASSRDISGDTQYF.

This clone was picked up one time. The genes are TRBV14 and TRBJ2-7; 8 bases match TRBD2. V trimming: 4 bases; J trimming: 2 bases; junction bases outside the gene matches: 10. CDR1 is SGHDN, CDR2 FVKESK, per germline. The CDR3 covers 16 residues. This CDR3 is CASSPPRGGPAYEQYF. CDR3 sequence (DNA): TGTGCCAGCAGCCCTCCCCGCGGGGGGCCCGCCTACGAGCAGTACTTC. The complete variable domain, with remaining parts taken from reference TRBV14 and TRBJ2-7, reads EAGVTQFPSHSVIEKGQTVTLRCDPISGHDNLYWYRRVMGKEIKFLLHFVKESKQDESGMPNNRFLAERTGGTYSTLKVQPAELEDSGVYFCASSPPRGGPAYEQYFGPGTRLTVT.

V usage is TRBV11-2 and J usage is TRBJ2-3, with TRBD2 matching over 14 bases. From germline, CDR1 is SGHAT and CDR2 FQNNGV. The CDR3 length is 14 residues. With 5 bases clipped from V and 10 bases from J, the junction kept 5 bases outside the gene matches. CDR3 coding DNA: TGTGCCAGCAGCCAGGGACTAGCGGGAGCCCCGCAGTATTTT. This encodes CASSQGLAGAPQYF.

The V and J genes are TRBV6-1 and TRBJ2-7; perhaps TRBD2 as D (6 bases). This CDR3 contains 15 residues. The germline V and J ends were trimmed by 2 bases and 5 bases, with 16 bases remaining between them. Per germline, CDR1 MNHNS and CDR2 SASEGT. The CDR3 loop reads CASSERRGNHDEQYF. In DNA form, the CDR3 reads TGTGCCAGCAGTGAAAGGAGGGGAAATCACGACGAGCAGTACTTC.

The chain combines TRBV2 with TRBJ1-6; tentatively, D is TRBD1 (5 bases). The germline CDR1 and CDR2 sequences are SNHLY and FYNNEI. Trimming took 2 bases from V and 6 from J, leaving 11 bases between them. This CDR3 has 15 amino acids. Here the CDR3 DNA reads TGTGCCAGCAGTGAAATCCAGGGCCCTAATTCACCCCTCCACTTT. It translates to CASSEIQGPNSPLHF. Full variable domain (missing parts from reference TRBV2 and TRBJ1-6): EPEVTQTPSHQVTQMGQEVILRCVPISNHLYFYWYRQILGQKVEFLVSFYNNEISEKSEIFDDQFSVERPDGSNFTLKIRSTKLEDSAMYFCASSEIQGPNSPLHFGNGTRLTVT.

CDR3 nucleotides: TGCAGCGTTCACGCACAGAACACTGAAGCTTTCTTT. It codes for CSVHAQNTEAFF. The chain uses TRBV29-1 and TRBJ1-1; no firm D call. Trimming pared 5 bases from V and 1 base from J, leaving 8 bases between. Germline V gives CDR1 SQVTM, CDR2 ANQGSEA. The CDR3 is 12 amino acids.

This rearrangement joins TRBV4-1 to TRBJ1-2, with no clear D. The germline gives CDR1 MGHRA, CDR2 YSYEKL. The CDR3 loop spans 13 amino acids. V lost 3 bases, J lost 5 bases, and 10 bases lay in between. Written as DNA, the CDR3 is TGCGCCAGCAGCCAGAATTCGGAGTATGGCTACACCTTC. Translated: CASSQNSEYGYTF.

V and J are TRBV7-9 and TRBJ2-5; TRBD1 aligns across 9 bases. Germline loops: CDR1 SEHNR, CDR2 FQNEAQ (reference sequence). This CDR3 region has 17 residues. Unmatched junction bases numbered 12, after V lost 5 bases and J lost 2 bases. Here the CDR3 DNA reads TGTGCCAGCAGCCCACAGGGGGCGCTTTCCGCACAAGAGACCCAGTACTTC. It encodes CASSPQGALSAQETQYF.